This TCR beta chain is from a study of tumor-infiltrating lymphocytes in oesophageal squamous cell carcinoma. CDR1 is SGHTA and CDR2 is FQGNSA in the germline V gene. There are 14 residues in the CDR3. TCRdb used MiXCR to reprocess the PCR reads, holding one entry per CDR3 protein. There are about 16,000 distinct CDR3 sequences in the sample; around 46% occur only once, and about 33% lies in the top ten. This clonotype was observed a handful of times. The specimen sequenced was normal esophageal tissue next to the tumor. The sequence was collected from a female donor with esophageal squamous cell carcinoma. This sequence joins TRBV7-2 and TRBJ2-1; 7 nucleotides line up with TRBD1. The J call may be mistaken, given a closer DNA end match to TRBJ2-7. The CDR3 DNA is TGTGCCAGCAGCTTCCGGGACAGAGGCAACGAGCAGTACTTC. Translation gives CASSFRDRGNEQYF.